This T cell receptor (beta chain) was sequenced in a study of blood T cells in healthy people across ages. Study details: Template switching picked up about one barcoded beta molecule for each two T cells.

PBMCs were isolated at a quantity of at least 7 million per sample. The use of a sample-barcoded 5' primer and a J-beta primer mix characterized a second PCR of about 7 to 12 cycles. TCRdb passed the 5' RACE reads through MiXCR, listing each CDR3 protein once. The sample lists about 670,000 distinct CDR3 sequences; 45% to 60% were seen once. Study-level findings and limits: The unsorted PBMCs prevented any conclusive comparison of naive versus antigen-experienced cells.

The V end was cut by 5 bases, the J end by 4 bases, with 19 bases between. CDR1 SGHTA and CDR2 FQGNSA come from the germline V gene. This CDR3 is 16 amino acids long. This clonotype was seen only a few times. The target antigen is unknown. The V gene is TRBV7-2, the J gene TRBJ2-3; D may correspond to TRBD1 or TRBD2 (6 bases each). The specimen sequenced was blood. The TCR sequence derives from a woman aged 80 or over in good health. The CDR3 reads CASSLRDPRGPDTQYF. CDR3 nucleotide sequence: TGTGCCAGCAGCCTCCGGGATCCCCGGGGGCCAGATACGCAGTATTTT.